This T cell receptor (beta chain) was recovered during a study of vaccination and CD4 T cells after COVID-19 (dated 2022 in TCRdb). For context, the study as a whole: Convalescent patients had a positive SARS-CoV-2 result on nasal swab PCR, and of these patients, under ten had mild disease and one had severe disease. The convalescent cohort included six males and four females, with two Hispanic individuals, seven Caucasians, two Asians and one multiracial person. Two doses of either the Pfizer-BioNTech BNT162b2 vaccine (n=8) or the Moderna mRNA-1273 vaccine (n=2) were administered to participants. Post-COVID blood samples from convalescent patients were collected a median of 101 days after diagnosis, with a range of 35 to 161 days. Post-vaccine blood samples were taken a median of around 77 days after the second vaccine dose, with a range of roughly 13 to 250 days. The cultures were stimulated with overlapping spike peptide pools from SARS-CoV-2 and from the common cold coronaviruses HCoV-NL63, HCoV-OC43 and HCoV-229E. Control cultures used a CEFX viral epitope pool as positive control, an HIV-1 Nef peptide pool as negative control, or no peptide. In roughly 11 COVID-19 convalescent patients and several infection-naive healthy vaccine recipients, the spike-specific CD4+ TCR repertoire before mRNA vaccination was compared with the repertoire after mRNA vaccination.

The library relied on PCR. At the Johns Hopkins FTIC core, DNA from the cultured CD4+ T cells underwent TCR sequencing with the Oncomine TCR Beta short-read assay. The QIAamp micro DNA kit was used to extract genomic DNA from the cultured CD4+ T cells. Oncomine TCR Beta libraries from cultured CD4+ T cells were pooled using unique dual indexes and sequenced on an Illumina iSeq 100. As for the authors' bioinformatics: Non-productive sequences were removed, and CDR3s that did not start with C, did not end with F or W, or were shorter than 7 amino acids were discarded. The MANAFEST web application identified antigen-specific clonotypes by comparing peptide-stimulated wells against reference wells and other culture wells. Positive clones required FDR below 0.05, an odds ratio above 5, and productive frequency above 0.1% in at least two of three replicate wells. A clonotype counted as cross-reactive if it showed significant expansion both in the SARS-CoV-2 spike wells and in at least one common cold coronavirus spike condition. Using R version 3.6.1, CDR3 homology was evaluated through Levenshtein distances (stringdist) along with unrooted phylogenetic trees (ape). TCRdb redid the processing of the public reads, applying fastp at Q25 and MiXCR, and retained in-frame beta chains. CDR3 protein duplicates are merged, each entry listing the most common genes and DNA. The V and J calls follow TCRdb's processing rather than the paper's. The sample contains about 12,000 distinct CDR3 sequences, more than 35% of them found a single time. The ten top clones hold around 22% of the sample.

On the study overall, not on this receptor specifically: In convalescent patients, nearly all vaccine-specific clones (304 of 307) were found to be mono-reactive for SARS-CoV-2 spike rather than cross-reactive with common cold coronaviruses. An increase in the median number of SARS-CoV-2-reactive clonotypes from 21 after infection to approximately 41 after vaccination was observed, but the change was not found to be significant. The number of convalescent patients in the study was relatively small, and the study did not examine early timepoints following natural infection. Among convalescent patients, a median about 86% of the SARS-CoV-2-reactive clones seen after vaccination appeared only after vaccination, which suggests priming specific to the vaccine.

On this clonotype itself: The antigen it recognizes is unknown. Base-call qualities are not available, and no considerably larger clone is one nucleotide away.

Sequences GTSNPN (CDR1) and SVGIG (CDR2) are obtained from the germline V gene (reference sequence). Counted from cysteine to phenylalanine, this CDR3 has 16 amino acids. Left in the record is the CDR3 DNA by itself, 48 bases read in frame from the first base. V drops 3 bases and J drops 1 base, leaving 16 bases in between. In light of the paper, this sample's treatment or condition label describes: approximately nine-day PBMC culture with coronavirus spike peptide pools or control peptides (ViraFEST assay). The ViraFEST assay, used in the study, expanded antigen-specific T cells with peptide pools and then identified the expanded clonotypes through TCR sequencing. The convalescent patients' positive SARS-CoV-2 PCR tests fell between March and December 2020, which was before the Alpha, Beta and Delta variants emerged in the United States. Each well held fewer than 2.5 million PBMCs cultured with roughly 10 ug/ml peptide pools in IMDM containing 5% human AB serum and about 10 IU/ml IL-2. On days 3 and 7, half of the culture medium was replaced with fresh IL-2-containing medium. After roughly 9 days of culture, CD4+ T cells were isolated by negative selection with the EasySep CD4+ T cell isolation kit. PBMCs were separated from whole blood using Ficoll-Paque Plus gradient centrifugation and then either used fresh or cryopreserved at -140C. Culture conditions were generally each tested in triplicate wells.

This TCR derives from a human donor with COVID-19. Specimen: cultured CD4+ T cells from blood. The V gene is TRBV30 and the J gene is TRBJ1-5; a confident D gene designation cannot be given. The CDR3 reads as follows: CAWSDKARRSNQPQHF. The DNA is TGTGCCTGGAGCGACAAGGCCCGGCGAAGCAATCAGCCCCAGCATTTT.